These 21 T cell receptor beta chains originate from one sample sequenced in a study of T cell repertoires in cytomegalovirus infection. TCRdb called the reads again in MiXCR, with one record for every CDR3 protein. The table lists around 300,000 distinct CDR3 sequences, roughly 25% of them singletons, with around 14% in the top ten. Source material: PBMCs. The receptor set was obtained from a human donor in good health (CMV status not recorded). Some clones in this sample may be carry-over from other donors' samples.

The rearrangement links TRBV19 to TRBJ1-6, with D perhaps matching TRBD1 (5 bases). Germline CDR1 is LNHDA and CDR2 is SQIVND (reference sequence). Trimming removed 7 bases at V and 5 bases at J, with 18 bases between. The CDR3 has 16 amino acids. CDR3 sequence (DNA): TGTGCCAGTAAGAAGCAACCCGGGACGGATAATTCACCCCTCCACTTT. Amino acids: CASKKQPGTDNSPLHF. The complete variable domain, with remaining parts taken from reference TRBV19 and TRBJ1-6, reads DGGITQSPKYLFRKEGQNVTLSCEQNLNHDAMYWYRQDPGQGLRLIYYSQIVNDFQKGDIAEGYSVSREKKESFPLTVTSAQKNPTAFYLCASKKQPGTDNSPLHFGNGTRLTVT.

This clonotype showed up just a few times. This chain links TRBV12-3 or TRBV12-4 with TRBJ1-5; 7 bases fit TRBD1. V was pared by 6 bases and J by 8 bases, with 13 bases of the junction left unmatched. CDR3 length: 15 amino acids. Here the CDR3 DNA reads TGTGCCAGCAGGGGACAGAACCTCAGTCAGAAGCCCCAGCATTTT. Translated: CASRGQNLSQKPQHF.

CDR3 sequence: CSARVIVSQETQYF. The CDR3, as DNA: TGCAGTGCTAGAGTGATTGTGTCACAAGAGACCCAGTACTTC. This chain uses TRBV20-1 with TRBJ2-5, with no clear D. V dropped 1 base and J dropped 2 bases, with 11 bases sitting between them. This CDR3 is built from 14 residues. The V gene's germline CDR1 is DFQATT and CDR2 SNEGSKA (reference sequence).

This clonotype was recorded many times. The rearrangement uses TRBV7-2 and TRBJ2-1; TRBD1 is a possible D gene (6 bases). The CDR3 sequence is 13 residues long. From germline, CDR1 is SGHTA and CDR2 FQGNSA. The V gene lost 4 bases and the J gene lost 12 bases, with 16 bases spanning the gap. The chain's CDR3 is CASSSTPGTLQFF. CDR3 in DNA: TGTGCCAGCAGCTCGACCCCCGGGACATTGCAGTTCTTC.

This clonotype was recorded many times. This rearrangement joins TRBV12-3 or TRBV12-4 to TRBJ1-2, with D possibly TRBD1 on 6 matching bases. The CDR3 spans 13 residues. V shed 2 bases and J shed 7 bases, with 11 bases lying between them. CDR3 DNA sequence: TGTGCCAGCAGTTTACGGGGGGCTTCTGGCTACACCTTC. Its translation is CASSLRGASGYTF.

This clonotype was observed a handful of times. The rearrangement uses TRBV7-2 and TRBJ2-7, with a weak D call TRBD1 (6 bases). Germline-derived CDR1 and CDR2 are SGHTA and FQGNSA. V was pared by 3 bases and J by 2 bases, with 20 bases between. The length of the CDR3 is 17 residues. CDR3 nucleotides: TGTGCCAGCAGCTTGTCAGGGGCGGCCCGGGCCGCCTACGAGCAGTACTTC. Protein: CASSLSGAARAAYEQYF.

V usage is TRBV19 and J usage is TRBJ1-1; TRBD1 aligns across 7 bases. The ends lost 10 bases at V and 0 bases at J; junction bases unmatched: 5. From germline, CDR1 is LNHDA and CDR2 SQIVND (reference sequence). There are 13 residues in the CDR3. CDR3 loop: CATQDRMNTEAFF. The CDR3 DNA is TGTGCCACCCAGGACAGGATGAACACTGAAGCTTTCTTT.

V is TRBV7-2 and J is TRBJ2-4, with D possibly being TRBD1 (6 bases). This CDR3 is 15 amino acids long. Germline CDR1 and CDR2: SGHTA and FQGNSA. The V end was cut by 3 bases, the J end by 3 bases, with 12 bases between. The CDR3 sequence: CASSLQGQGKNIQYF. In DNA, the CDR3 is TGTGCCAGCAGCTTGCAGGGACAAGGCAAAAACATTCAGTACTTC.

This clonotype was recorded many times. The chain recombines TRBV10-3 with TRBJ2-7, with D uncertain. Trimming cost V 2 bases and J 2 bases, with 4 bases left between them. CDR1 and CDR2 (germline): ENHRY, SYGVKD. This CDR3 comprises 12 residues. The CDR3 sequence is CAISEMTYEQYF. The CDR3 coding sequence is TGTGCCATCAGTGAGATGACCTACGAGCAGTACTTC.

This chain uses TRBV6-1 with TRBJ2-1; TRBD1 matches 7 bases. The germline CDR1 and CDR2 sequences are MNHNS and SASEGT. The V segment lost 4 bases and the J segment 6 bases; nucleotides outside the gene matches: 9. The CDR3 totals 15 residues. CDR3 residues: CASSATDRRVNEQFF. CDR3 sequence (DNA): TGTGCCAGCAGTGCGACGGACAGGAGAGTCAATGAGCAGTTCTTC.

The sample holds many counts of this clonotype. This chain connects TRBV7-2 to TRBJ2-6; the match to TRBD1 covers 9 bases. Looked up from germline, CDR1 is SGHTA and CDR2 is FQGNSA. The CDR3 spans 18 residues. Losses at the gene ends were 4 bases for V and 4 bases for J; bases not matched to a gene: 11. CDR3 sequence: CASSSPGQGSSGANVLTF. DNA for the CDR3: TGTGCCAGCAGCTCTCCGGGACAGGGATCTTCCGGGGCCAACGTCCTGACTTTC.

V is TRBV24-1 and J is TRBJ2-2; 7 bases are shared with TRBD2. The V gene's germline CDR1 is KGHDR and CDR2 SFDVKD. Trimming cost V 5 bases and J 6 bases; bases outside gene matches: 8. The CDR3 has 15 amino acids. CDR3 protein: CATSGLGGSPGELFF. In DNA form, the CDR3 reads TGTGCCACCAGTGGGTTGGGCGGGAGCCCCGGGGAGCTGTTTTTT.

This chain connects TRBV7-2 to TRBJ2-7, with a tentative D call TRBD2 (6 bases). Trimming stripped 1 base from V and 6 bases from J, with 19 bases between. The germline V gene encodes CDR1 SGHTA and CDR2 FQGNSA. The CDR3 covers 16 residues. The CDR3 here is CASSLDGGISLIEQYF. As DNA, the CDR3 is TGTGCCAGCAGCTTAGACGGAGGGATTAGTTTGATCGAGCAGTACTTC.

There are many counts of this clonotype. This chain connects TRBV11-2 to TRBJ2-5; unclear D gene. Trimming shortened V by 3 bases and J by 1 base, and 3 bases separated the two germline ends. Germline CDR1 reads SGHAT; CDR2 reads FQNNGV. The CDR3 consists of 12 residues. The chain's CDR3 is CASSLIQETQYF. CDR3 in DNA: TGTGCCAGCAGCTTGATCCAAGAGACCCAGTACTTC.

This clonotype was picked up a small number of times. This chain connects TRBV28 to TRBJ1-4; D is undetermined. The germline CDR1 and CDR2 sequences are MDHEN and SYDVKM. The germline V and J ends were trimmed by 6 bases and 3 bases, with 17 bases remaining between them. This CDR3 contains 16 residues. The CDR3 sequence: CASSPRRESANEKLFF. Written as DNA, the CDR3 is TGTGCCAGCAGCCCTAGACGGGAAAGTGCTAATGAAAAACTGTTTTTT.

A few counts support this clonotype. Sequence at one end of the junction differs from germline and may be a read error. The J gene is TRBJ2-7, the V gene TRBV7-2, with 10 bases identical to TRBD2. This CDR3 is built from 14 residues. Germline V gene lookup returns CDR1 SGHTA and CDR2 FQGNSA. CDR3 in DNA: TGTGCCAGCAGCCCCCGGGATAGCGGGAGGTCCGCATCCTTC. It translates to CASSPRDSGRSASF.

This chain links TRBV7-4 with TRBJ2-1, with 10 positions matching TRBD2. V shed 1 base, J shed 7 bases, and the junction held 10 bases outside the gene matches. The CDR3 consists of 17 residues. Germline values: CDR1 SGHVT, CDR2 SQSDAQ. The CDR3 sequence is CASSLGGSGRRTNEQFF. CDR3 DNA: TGTGCCAGCAGCTTAGGTGGTAGCGGGAGGCGGACGAATGAGCAGTTCTTC. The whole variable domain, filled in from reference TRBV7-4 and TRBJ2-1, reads GAGVSQSPRYKVAKRGRDVALRCDSISGHVTLYWYRQTLGQGSEVLTYSQSDAQRDKSGRPSGRFSAERPERSVSTLKIQRTEQGDSAVYLCASSLGGSGRRTNEQFFGPGTRLTVL.

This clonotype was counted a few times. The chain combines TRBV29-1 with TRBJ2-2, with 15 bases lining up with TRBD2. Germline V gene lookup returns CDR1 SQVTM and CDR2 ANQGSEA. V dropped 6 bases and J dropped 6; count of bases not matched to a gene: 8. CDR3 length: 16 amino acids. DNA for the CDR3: TGCAGCGTCGCCAATAGGACTAGCGGGAGGGCCGGGGAGCTGTTTTTT. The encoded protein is CSVANRTSGRAGELFF.

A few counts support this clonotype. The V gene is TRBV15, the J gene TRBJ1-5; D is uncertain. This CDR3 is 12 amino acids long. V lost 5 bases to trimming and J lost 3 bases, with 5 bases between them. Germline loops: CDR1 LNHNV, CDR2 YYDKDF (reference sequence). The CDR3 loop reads CATSPHNQPQHF. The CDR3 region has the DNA TGTGCCACCAGCCCCCACAATCAGCCCCAGCATTTT.

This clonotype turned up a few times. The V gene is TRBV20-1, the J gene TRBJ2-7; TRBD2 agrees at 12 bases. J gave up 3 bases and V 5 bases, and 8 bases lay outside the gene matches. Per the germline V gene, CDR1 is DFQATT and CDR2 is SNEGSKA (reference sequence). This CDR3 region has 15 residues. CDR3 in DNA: TGCAGTGCTGCCCCGACTAGCGGGAGTATCTACGAGCAGTACTTC. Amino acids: CSAAPTSGSIYEQYF.

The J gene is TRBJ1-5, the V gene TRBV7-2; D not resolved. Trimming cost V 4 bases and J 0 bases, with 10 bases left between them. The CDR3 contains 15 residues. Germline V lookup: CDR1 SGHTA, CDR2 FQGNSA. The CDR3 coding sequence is TGTGCCAGCAGCTCCCAATTAAATAGCAATCAGCCCCAGCATTTT. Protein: CASSSQLNSNQPQHF.